Listed below are T cell receptor beta chains from one sample, sequenced in a study of T cell repertoires in ileal Crohn's disease. Only in-frame clones appear in the TCRdb table, and some are missing; sequencing was by immunoSEQ multiplex PCR. The repertoire holds about 59,000 clones, approximately 91% seen once, with roughly 1.9% in the top ten. The sequenced sample consisted of ileal tissue. The receptors here all came from an adult with Crohn's disease. CDR3s leave out the opening cysteine and the closing phenylalanine or tryptophan.

J gene,V gene,CDR3 protein
TRBJ2-7,TRBV6-1,ASSELAGVSRHEQY
TRBJ1-4,TRBV15,ATSTGNQAGDEKLF
TRBJ2-7,TRBV21-1,ASTDSGTSRDEQY
TRBJ1-4,TRBV29-1,SANRAYNEKLF
TRBJ2-2,TRBV27,ASQKTGGVSGELF
TRBJ1-2,TRBV18,ASSGPKLYGYT
TRBJ1-2,TRBV28,ASSVERVAGYT
TRBJ2-7,TRBV9,ASSPGQASYEQY
TRBJ1-1,TRBV4-3,ASSQVRFRIQEAF
TRBJ1-1,TRBV18,ASSPSSSNTEAF
TRBJ1-1,TRBV5-4,ASSPGGMNTEAF
TRBJ2-7,TRBV27,ASSLSIRGEQY
TRBJ1-6,TRBV10-3,AISEATGRNSPLH
TRBJ2-4,TRBV15,ATSRDTSSKNIQY
TRBJ1-5,TRBV6-6,ASTRTGRNQPQH
TRBJ2-5,TRBV28,ASRPLDGNQETQY
TRBJ1-1,TRBV6-4,ASSVPNSREAF
TRBJ2-5,TRBV5-1,ASSPPDRGSQETQY
TRBJ2-1,TRBV27,ASRTQRELYNEQF
TRBJ2-3,TRBV11-3,ASSLQTSGRNPDTQY
TRBJ1-1,TRBV5-6,ASSWDRNTEAF
TRBJ1-4,TRBV11-3,ASSSLLGSNEKLF
TRBJ1-1,TRBV10-3,ATSTGTGRGGSPEAF
TRBJ1-5,TRBV19,ASSDTLGNQPQH
TRBJ1-2,TRBV7-8,ASSKDRAIAYGYT
TRBJ1-6,TRBV18,ASSPLHVDLGAPLH
TRBJ1-5,TRBV2,ASSDRYPDPQH
TRBJ2-1,TRBV5-1,ASSLAWGDEQF
TRBJ1-1,TRBV7-9,ASSLESVEAF
TRBJ1-4,TRBV19,ASRRAGPSVSLF
TRBJ2-7,TRBV11-3,ASSLLGGQGYEQY
TRBJ2-5,TRBV2,ASSEASGGADRETQY
TRBJ1-5,TRBV7-9,ASSQGVGFGQPQH
TRBJ1-3,TRBV6-1,ASSASGGDAGNTIY
TRBJ2-3,TRBV14,ASSQHGLAGSTTDTQY
TRBJ1-1,TRBV6-5,ASVATGAREAF
TRBJ2-6,TRBV5-5,ASSWTGRFFEGANVLT
TRBJ2-3,TRBV4-2,ASSQTAIVGADTQY
TRBJ2-3,TRBV28,ASRHTGTARTDTQY
TRBJ2-1,TRBV7-3,ASSLGLAAYNEQF
TRBJ2-7,TRBV11-3,ASSLGQGPPYEQY
TRBJ2-2,TRBV11-3,ASSPRGSSTGELF
TRBJ1-1,TRBV6-5,ASRPIYQGNTEAF
TRBJ2-5,TRBV29-1,SAWTGVGETQY
TRBJ2-3,TRBV10-3,AISPGRGTDTQY
TRBJ2-6,TRBV6-1,ASSADRGLGGANVLT
TRBJ2-7,TRBV12-5,ASGSRGPSYEQY
TRBJ1-1,TRBV20-1,SAIEGIEAF
TRBJ2-2,TRBV7-7,ASSQGTGTGELF
TRBJ2-2,TRBV19,ATREGGQGRFTGELF
TRBJ1-2,TRBV19,ASSIDLGAGGYT
TRBJ1-2,TRBV4-1,ASSQVSTGEFGGYT
TRBJ1-3,TRBV28,ASSSEFSGNTIY
TRBJ1-4,TRBV9,ASSVAVGGSRNEKLF
TRBJ2-4,TRBV2,ASRSDRVAKNIQY
TRBJ1-2,TRBV5-4,ASTADRAFYGYT